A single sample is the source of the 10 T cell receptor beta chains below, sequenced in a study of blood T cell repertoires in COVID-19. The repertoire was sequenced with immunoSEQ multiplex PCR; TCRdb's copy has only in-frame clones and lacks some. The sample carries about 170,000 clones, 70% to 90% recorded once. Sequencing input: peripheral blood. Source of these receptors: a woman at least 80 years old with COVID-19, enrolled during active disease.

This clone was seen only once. CDR3 region: CATSRGAGRSATGELFF. For the CDR3, the DNA is TGTGCCACCAGCAGAGGGGCAGGGAGGTCAGCCACCGGGGAGCTGTTTTTT. The V and J genes are TRBV15 and TRBJ2-2; perhaps TRBD2 as D (6 bases). The CDR3 length is 17 residues. Trimming took 1 base from V and 4 from J, leaving 16 bases between them. CDR1 LNHNV and CDR2 YYDKDF come from the germline V gene (reference sequence).

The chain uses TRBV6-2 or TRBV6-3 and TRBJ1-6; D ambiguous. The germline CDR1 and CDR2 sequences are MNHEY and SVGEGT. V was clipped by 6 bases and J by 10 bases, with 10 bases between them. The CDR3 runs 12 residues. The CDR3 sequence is CASSLRRSPLHF. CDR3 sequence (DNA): TGTGCCAGCAGCCTTAGGAGATCACCCCTCCACTTT.

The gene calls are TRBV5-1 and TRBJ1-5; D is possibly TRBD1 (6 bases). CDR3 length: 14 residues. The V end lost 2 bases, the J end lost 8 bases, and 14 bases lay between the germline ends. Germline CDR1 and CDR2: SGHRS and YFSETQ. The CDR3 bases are TGCGCCAGCAGCTTACAGGGTGGGGTGGAGCCCCAGCATTTT. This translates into CASSLQGGVEPQHF.

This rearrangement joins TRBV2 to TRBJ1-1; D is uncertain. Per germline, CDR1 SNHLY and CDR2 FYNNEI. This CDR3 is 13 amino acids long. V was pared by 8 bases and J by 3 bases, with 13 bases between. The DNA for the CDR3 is TGTGCCAGCCACCGGGAGCCAGACACTGAAGCTTTCTTT. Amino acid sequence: CASHREPDTEAFF.

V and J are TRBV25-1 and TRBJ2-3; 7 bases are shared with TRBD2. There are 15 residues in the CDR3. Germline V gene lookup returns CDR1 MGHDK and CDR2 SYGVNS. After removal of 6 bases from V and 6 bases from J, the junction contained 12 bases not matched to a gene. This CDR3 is CASRDPRLAGDTQYF. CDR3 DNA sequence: TGTGCCAGCAGAGATCCAAGACTAGCCGGGGATACGCAGTATTTT. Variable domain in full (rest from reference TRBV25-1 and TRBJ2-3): EADIYQTPRYLVIGTGKKITLECSQTMGHDKMYWYQQDPGMELHLIHYSYGVNSTEKGDLSSESTVSRIRTEHFPLTLESARPSHTSQYLCASRDPRLAGDTQYFGPGTRLTVL.

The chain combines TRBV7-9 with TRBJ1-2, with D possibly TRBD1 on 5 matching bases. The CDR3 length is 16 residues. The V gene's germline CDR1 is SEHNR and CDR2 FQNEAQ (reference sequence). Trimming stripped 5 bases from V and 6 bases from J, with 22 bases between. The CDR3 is CASSPLAGRGGNGYTF. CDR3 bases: TGTGCCAGCAGCCCGCTGGCAGGGCGGGGCGGCAATGGCTACACCTTC.

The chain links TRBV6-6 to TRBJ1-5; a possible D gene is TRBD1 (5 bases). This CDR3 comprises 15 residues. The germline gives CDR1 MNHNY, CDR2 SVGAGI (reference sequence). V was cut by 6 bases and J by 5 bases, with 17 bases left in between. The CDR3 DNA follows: TGTGCCAGCAGCCGGGGGGGTATAGGGGATCAGCCCCAGCATTTT. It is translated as CASSRGGIGDQPQHF.

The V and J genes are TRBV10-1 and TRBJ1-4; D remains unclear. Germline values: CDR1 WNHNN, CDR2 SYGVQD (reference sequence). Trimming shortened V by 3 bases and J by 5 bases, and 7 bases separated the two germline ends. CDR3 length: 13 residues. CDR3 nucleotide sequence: TGCGCCAGCAGTGACCAACAAAATGAAAAACTGTTTTTT. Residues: CASSDQQNEKLFF.

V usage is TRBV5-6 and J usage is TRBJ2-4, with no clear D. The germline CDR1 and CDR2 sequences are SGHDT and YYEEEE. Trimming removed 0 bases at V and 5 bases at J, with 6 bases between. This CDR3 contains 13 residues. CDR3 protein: CASSLGPQNIQYF. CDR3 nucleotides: TGTGCCAGCAGCTTGGGGCCCCAAAACATTCAGTACTTC.

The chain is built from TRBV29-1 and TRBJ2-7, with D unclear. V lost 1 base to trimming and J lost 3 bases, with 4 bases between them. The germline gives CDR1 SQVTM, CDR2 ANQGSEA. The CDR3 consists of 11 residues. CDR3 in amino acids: CSVEANYEQYF. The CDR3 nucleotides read TGCAGCGTTGAAGCTAACTACGAGCAGTACTTC.